Sequencing of this TCR beta chain was carried out in a study of post-analysis software for immune sequencing data. Broader study findings: Elevated frequency relative to controls characterized four or five TRBV segments in patients, TRBV5-6, TRBV5-1 and TRBV20-1 among them.

Comments on this clonotype: Its antigen is currently unknown.

Sequencing libraries made from TCR beta cDNA carried unique molecular identifiers. TCRdb redid the calling of the PCR reads with MiXCR, one entry per CDR3 protein. Of hundreds of thousands of distinct CDR3 sequences in the sample, over 30% were seen once. CDR3 length equals 14 residues. Trimming pared 7 bases from V and 8 bases from J, leaving 18 bases between. This receptor was obtained from a girl aged 2 to 10 with multiple sclerosis. The genes are TRBV12-3 or TRBV12-4 and TRBJ2-1, with D perhaps matching TRBD2 (6 bases). Sequencing used blood. CDR3 amino acids: CASTRDWTSDEQFF. The CDR3 DNA is TGTGCCAGCACCAGGGACTGGACCTCGGATGAGCAGTTCTTC.